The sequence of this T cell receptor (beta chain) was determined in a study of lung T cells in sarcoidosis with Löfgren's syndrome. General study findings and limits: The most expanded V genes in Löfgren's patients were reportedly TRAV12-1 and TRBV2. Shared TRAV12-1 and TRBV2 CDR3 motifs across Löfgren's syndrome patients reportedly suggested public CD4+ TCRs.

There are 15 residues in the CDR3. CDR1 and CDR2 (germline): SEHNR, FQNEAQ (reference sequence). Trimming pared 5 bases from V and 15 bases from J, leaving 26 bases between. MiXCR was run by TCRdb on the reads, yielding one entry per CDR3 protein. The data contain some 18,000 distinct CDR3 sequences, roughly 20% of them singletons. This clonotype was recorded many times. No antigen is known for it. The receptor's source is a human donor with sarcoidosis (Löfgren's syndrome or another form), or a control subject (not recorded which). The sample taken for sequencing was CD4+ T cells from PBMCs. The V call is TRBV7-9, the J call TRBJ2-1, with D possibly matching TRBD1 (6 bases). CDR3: CASSQIWEQGASGFF. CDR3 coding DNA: TGTGCCAGCAGCCAAATTTGGGAACAGGGCGCCTCCGGGTTCTTC. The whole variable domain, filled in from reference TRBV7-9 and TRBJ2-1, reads DTGVSQNPRHKITKRGQNVTFRCDPISEHNRLYWYRQTLGQGPEFLTYFQNEAQLEKSRLLSDRFSAERPKGSFSTLEIQRTEQGDSAMYLCASSQIWEQGASGFFGPGTRLTVL.